The following is a T cell receptor beta chain sequence with its context. No antigen is known for it. V was clipped by 1 base and J by 7 bases, with 10 bases between them. The CDR3 spans 13 residues. Germline-derived CDR1 and CDR2 are LGHDT and YNNKEL (reference sequence). Sequencing used immunoSEQ multiplex PCR; TCRdb keeps in-frame clones, though not all of them. The sample shows 98,000 or so clones, about 92% of them seen only once. The record originates from a study of T cell responses to AZD1222 COVID-19 vaccine. Broader study findings: After the peak T cell response, and only then, were repertoires sampled. Breadth and depth of Spike-specific TCRs rose after two AZD1222 doses. The span of vaccine-associated CD4 TCRs extended across spike, with dominance at 160-218 and 743-854. There were mostly white British donors and more females than males, and clonal diversity was possibly underestimated.

The material was peripheral blood, obtained on day 0 of MenACWY control vaccination. The chain recombines TRBV3-1 (or the pseudogene TRBV3-2) with TRBJ1-2; TRBD1 might be the D (5 bases). The receptor was derived from an adult in good health. CDR3 amino acids: CASSQVIRGGYTF. CDR3 nucleotides: TGTGCCAGCAGCCAAGTAATTAGGGGTGGCTACACCTTC.